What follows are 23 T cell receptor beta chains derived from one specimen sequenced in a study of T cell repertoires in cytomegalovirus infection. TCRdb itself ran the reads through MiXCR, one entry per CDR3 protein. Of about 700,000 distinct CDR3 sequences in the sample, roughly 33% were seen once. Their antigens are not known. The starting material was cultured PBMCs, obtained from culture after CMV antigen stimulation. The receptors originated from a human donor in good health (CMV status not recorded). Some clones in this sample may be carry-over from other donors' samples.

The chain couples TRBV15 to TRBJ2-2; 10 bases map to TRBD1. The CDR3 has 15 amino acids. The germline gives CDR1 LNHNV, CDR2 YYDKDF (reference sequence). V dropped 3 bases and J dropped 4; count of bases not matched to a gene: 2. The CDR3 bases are TGTGCCACCAGCAGTTGGACAGGGGGCACCGGGGAGCTGTTTTTT. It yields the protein CATSSWTGGTGELFF.

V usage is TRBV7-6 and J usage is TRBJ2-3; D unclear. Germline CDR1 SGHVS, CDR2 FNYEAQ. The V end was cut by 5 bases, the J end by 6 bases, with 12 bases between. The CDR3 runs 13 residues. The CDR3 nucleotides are TGTGCCAGCAGCCGAGGAACATGGGATACGCAGTATTTT. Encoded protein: CASSRGTWDTQYF.

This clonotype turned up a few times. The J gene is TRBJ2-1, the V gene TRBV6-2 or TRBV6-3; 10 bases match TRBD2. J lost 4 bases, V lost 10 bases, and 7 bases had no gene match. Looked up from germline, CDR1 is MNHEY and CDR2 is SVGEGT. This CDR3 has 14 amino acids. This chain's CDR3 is CAIGLAEYYNEQFF. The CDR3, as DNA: TGTGCCATAGGACTAGCGGAATATTACAATGAGCAGTTCTTC.

CDR3 DNA: TGTGCCAGCAATAGGGAGGAGGCGGGGACCCAGTACTTC. It encodes CASNREEAGTQYF. The rearrangement links TRBV2 to TRBJ2-5; D is perhaps TRBD2 (6 bases). The germline gives CDR1 SNHLY, CDR2 FYNNEI. This CDR3 region has 13 residues. Trimming stripped 7 bases from V and 7 bases from J, with 16 bases between.

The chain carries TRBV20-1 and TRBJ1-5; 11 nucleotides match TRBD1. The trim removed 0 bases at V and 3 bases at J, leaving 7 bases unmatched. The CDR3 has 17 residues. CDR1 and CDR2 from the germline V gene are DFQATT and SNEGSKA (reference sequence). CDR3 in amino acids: CSARDGQGAPSNQPQHF. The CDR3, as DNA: TGCAGTGCTAGAGATGGACAGGGGGCCCCTTCCAATCAGCCCCAGCATTTT.

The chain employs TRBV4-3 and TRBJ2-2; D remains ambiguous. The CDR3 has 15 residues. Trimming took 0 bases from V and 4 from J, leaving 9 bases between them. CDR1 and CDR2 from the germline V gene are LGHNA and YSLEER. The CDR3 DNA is TGCGCCAGCAGCCAAGACGTGGAGTCCACCGGGGAGCTGTTTTTT. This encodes CASSQDVESTGELFF.

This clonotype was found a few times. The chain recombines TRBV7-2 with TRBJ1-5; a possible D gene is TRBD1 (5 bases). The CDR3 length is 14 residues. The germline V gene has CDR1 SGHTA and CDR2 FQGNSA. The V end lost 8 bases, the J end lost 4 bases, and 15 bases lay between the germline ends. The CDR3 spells CASAFGGENQPQHF. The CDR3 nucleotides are TGTGCCAGCGCGTTCGGGGGGGAGAATCAGCCCCAGCATTTT. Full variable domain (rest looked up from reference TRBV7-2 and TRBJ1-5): GAGVSQSPSNKVTEKGKDVELRCDPISGHTALYWYRQSLGQGLEFLIYFQGNSAPDKSGLPSDRFSAERTGGSVSTLTIQRTQQEDSAVYLCASAFGGENQPQHFGDGTRLSIL.

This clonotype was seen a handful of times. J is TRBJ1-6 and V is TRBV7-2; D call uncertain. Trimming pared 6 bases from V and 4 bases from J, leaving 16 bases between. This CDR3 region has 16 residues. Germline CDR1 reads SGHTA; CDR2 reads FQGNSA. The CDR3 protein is CASSYQVVGYNSPLHF. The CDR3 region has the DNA TGTGCCAGCAGTTATCAGGTCGTGGGATATAATTCACCCCTCCACTTT.

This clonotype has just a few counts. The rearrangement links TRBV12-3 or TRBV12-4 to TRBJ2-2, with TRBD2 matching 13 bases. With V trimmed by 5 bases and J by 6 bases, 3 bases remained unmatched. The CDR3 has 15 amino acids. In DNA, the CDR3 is TGTGCCAGCAGTCAAACTAGCGGGGGGGCCGGGGAGCTGTTTTTT. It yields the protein CASSQTSGGAGELFF.

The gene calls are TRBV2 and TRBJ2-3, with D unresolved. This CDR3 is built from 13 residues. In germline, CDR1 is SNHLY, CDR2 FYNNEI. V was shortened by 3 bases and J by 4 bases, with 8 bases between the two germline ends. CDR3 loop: CASSEAAADTQYF. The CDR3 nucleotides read TGTGCCAGCAGTGAGGCCGCCGCAGATACGCAGTATTTT. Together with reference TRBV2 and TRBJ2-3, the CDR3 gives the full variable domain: EPEVTQTPSHQVTQMGQEVILRCVPISNHLYFYWYRQILGQKVEFLVSFYNNEISEKSEIFDDQFSVERPDGSNFTLKIRSTKLEDSAMYFCASSEAAADTQYFGPGTRLTVL.

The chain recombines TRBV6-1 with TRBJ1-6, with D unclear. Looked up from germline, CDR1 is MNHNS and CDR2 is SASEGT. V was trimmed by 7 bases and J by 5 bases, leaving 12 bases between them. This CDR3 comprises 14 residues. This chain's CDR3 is CASTRSVNNSPLHF. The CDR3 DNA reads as TGTGCCAGCACCCGGTCGGTAAATAATTCACCCCTCCACTTT.

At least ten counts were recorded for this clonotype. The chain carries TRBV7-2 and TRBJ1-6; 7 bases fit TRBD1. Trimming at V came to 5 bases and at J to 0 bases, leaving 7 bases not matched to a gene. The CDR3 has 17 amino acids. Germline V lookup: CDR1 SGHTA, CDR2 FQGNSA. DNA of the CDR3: TGTGCCAGCAGCCTGGGACAGACGAGCTCCTATAATTCACCCCTCCACTTT. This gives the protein CASSLGQTSSYNSPLHF.

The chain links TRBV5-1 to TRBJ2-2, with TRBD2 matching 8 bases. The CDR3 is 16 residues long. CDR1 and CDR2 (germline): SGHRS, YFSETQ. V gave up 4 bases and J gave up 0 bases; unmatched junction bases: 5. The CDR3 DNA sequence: TGCGCCAGCAGCATTATAGCGGGGACGAACACCGGGGAGCTGTTTTTT. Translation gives CASSIIAGTNTGELFF. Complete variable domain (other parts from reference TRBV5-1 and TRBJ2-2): KAGVTQTPRYLIKTRGQQVTLSCSPISGHRSVSWYQQTPGQGLQFLFEYFSETQRNKGNFPGRFSGRQFSNSRSEMNVSTLELGDSALYLCASSIIAGTNTGELFFGEGSRLTVL.

The CDR3 nucleotides are TGTGCCAGCAGCCCCAAATATGCAACTAATGAAAAACTGTTTTTT. This encodes CASSPKYATNEKLFF. The chain carries TRBV7-2 and TRBJ1-4; D is undetermined. This CDR3 has 15 amino acids. The V gene lost 5 bases and the J gene lost 0 bases, with 10 bases spanning the gap. The germline CDR1 and CDR2 sequences are SGHTA and FQGNSA.

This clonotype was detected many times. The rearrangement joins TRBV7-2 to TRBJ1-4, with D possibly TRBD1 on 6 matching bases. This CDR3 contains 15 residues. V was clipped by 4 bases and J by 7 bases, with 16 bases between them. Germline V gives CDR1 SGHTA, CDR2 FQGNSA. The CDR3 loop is CASSWSGGGGEKLFF. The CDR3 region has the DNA TGTGCCAGCAGCTGGTCGGGGGGCGGTGGTGAAAAACTGTTTTTT.

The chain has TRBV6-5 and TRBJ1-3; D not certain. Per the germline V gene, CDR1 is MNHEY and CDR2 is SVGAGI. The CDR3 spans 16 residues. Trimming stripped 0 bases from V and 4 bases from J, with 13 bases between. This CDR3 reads CASSYSRPQWGNTIYF. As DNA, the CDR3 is TGTGCCAGCAGTTACTCGAGGCCCCAATGGGGAAACACCATATATTTT.

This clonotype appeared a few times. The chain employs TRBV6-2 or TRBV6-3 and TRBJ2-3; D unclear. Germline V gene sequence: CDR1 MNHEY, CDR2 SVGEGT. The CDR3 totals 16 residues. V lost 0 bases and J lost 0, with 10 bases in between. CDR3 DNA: TGTGCCAGCAGTTACTCGACTGAGTCCAGCACAGATACGCAGTATTTT. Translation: CASSYSTESSTDTQYF.

In DNA, the CDR3 is TGCGCCAGCAGCCGACGCTATCTAGCGGCCAGCACAGATACGCAGTATTTT. This translates into CASSRRYLAASTDTQYF. The chain links TRBV4-3 to TRBJ2-3; 7 bases map to TRBD2. The length of the CDR3 is 17 residues. CDR1 LGHNA and CDR2 YSLEER come from the germline V gene. Unmatched junction bases numbered 10, after V lost 4 bases and J lost 0 bases.

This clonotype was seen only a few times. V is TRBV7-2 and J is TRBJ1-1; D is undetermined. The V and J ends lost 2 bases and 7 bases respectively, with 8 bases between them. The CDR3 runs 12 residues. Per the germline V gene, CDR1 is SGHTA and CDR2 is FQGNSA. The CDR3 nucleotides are TGTGCCAGCAGCTTAAGTCCCCGTGAAGCTTTCTTT. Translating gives CASSLSPREAFF.

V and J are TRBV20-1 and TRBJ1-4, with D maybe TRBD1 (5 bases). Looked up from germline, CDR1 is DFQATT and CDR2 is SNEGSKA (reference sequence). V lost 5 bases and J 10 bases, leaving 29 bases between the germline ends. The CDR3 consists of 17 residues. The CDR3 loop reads CSALNLVTQEGFGKLFF. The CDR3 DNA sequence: TGCAGTGCTCTGAATCTCGTAACACAGGAAGGGTTCGGAAAACTGTTTTTT.

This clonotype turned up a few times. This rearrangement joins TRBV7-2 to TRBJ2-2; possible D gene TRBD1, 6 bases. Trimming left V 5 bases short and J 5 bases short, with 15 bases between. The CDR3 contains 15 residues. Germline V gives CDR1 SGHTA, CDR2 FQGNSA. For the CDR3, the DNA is TGTGCCAGCAGCCCGAGGACAGCGATTACCGGGGAGCTGTTTTTT. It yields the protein CASSPRTAITGELFF.

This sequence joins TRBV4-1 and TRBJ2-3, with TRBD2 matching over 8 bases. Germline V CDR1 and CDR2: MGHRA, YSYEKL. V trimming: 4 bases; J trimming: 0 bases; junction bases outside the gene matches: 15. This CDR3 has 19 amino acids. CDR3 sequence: CASSRFLQGVAGSTDTQYF. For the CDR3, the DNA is TGCGCCAGCAGCCGATTCCTACAGGGAGTAGCGGGGAGCACAGATACGCAGTATTTT.

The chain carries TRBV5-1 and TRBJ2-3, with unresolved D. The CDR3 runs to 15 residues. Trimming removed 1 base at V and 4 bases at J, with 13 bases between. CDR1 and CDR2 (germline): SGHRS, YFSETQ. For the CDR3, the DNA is TGCGCCAGCAGCTTGAGCGCAGCCGGAGCAGATACGCAGTATTTT. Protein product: CASSLSAAGADTQYF.